The rows below give T cell receptor beta chains drawn from one sample of a study of a mutant IDH1 vaccine in newly diagnosed glioma. For these receptors, no antigen is known. Sequencing was performed with immunoSEQ multiplex PCR; in TCRdb, only in-frame clones are kept and a portion is missing. The top ten hold over 9% of the sample, which has 23,000 or so clones, approximately 80% seen once. The sequences come from PBMCs, collected from a glioma patient whose treatment included an IDH1 peptide vaccine. These receptors came from a man aged 35 to 55 with glioma. CDR3s include the opening cysteine and the closing phenylalanine or tryptophan. The order of the fields is V gene, CDR3 length, clone size, D gene, J gene, CDR3 DNA, CDR3 protein. D genes are given only for firm matches. The listing skips clone size in some rows; elsewhere it reads once, few, many or a size class.

>TRBV6-5|14|.|.|TRBJ1-5
TGTGCCAGCAAGGAGGGGGGCGCGAATCAGCCCCAGCATTTT
CASKEGGANQPQHF
>TRBV7-2|13|once|.|TRBJ2-5
TGTGCCAGCAGCTTCGGGGGTCAAGAGACCCAGTACTTC
CASSFGGQETQYF
>TRBV6-1|14|.|TRBD1|TRBJ1-5
TGTGCCAGCTTGGACAGGGGGGCTTCTAGACCCCAGCATTTT
CASLDRGASRPQHF
>TRBV19|15|.|TRBD2|TRBJ2-1
TGTGCCACCCAAGCACCGAGCGGGAGGGCCAAGGAGCAGTTCTTC
CATQAPSGRAKEQFF
>TRBV6-1|16|.|TRBD1|TRBJ2-3
TGTGCCAGCAGTGAATCTAAGGGGGCCCCCACAGATACGCAGTATTTT
CASSESKGAPTDTQYF
>TRBV9|15|.|.|TRBJ2-3
TGTGCCAGCAGCTTCAGGAGGGCCGGCACAGATACGCAGTATTTT
CASSFRRAGTDTQYF
>TRBV19|14|few|TRBD1|TRBJ1-1
TGTGCCACCCTGGACAGGCGGCTTAACACTGAAGCTTTCTTT
CATLDRRLNTEAFF
>TRBV29-1|16|.|.|TRBJ1-2
TGCAGCGTTCCCCAGGCTACAAAGGCTCGCCTGAATGGCTACACCTTC
CSVPQATKARLNGYTF
>TRBV19|12|once|.|TRBJ1-1
TGTGCCAGTAGCAGGGGCAGGGAAGTAGCTTTCTTT
CASSRGREVAFF
>TRBV7-2|14|.|.|TRBJ2-3
TGTGCCAGCAGCTTCTTCGCTAGCACAGATACGCAGTATTTT
CASSFFASTDTQYF
>TRBV7-2|15|.|.|TRBJ2-1
TGTGCCAGCAGCTTAGCGGGACAACCCATAGATGAGCAGTTCTTC
CASSLAGQPIDEQFF
>TRBV5-4|14|.|TRBD1|TRBJ1-1
TGTGCCAGCAGCTTGCAACAGGGGGCGGCTGAAGCTTTCTTT
CASSLQQGAAEAFF
>TRBV25-1|15|.|TRBD2|TRBJ2-1
TGTGCCAGCAGCCTTAGCGGGAGCTCCTACAATGAGCAGTTCTTC
CASSLSGSSYNEQFF
>TRBV10-2|14|.|.|TRBJ2-7
TGCGCAGCAGTGAATCAGGAGCAGAACTACGAGCAGTACTTC
CAAVNQEQNYEQYF
>TRBV4-1|22|once|TRBD1|TRBJ2-2
TGCGCCAGCAGCCATCCGTCTCTAAGACCGCGACAGGGGGAGAAAAAAACCGGGGAGCTGTTTTTT
CASSHPSLRPRQGEKKTGELFF
>TRBV5-1|16|few|.|TRBJ2-1
TGCGCCAGCAGCTTGGTTTATAGCGCGGGGACTGATGAGCAGTTCTTC
CASSLVYSAGTDEQFF
>TRBV2|14|.|TRBD1|TRBJ1-1
TGTGCCAGCAGTCCATCACCCGACAGGGGAAGAGCTTTCTTT
CASSPSPDRGRAFF
>TRBV19|18|.|TRBD2|TRBJ2-5
TGTGCCAGTAGTTCCAGAGGTAGCGGGAGTGCCGATGTAGAGACCCAGTACTTC
CASSSRGSGSADVETQYF
>TRBV11-2|12|.|.|TRBJ2-1
TGTGCCAGCAGCACCCAAGGGACGCCGCAGTTCTTC
CASSTQGTPQFF
>TRBV27|14|.|.|TRBJ1-2
TGTGCCAGCAGTTTATATGGGGTAGGATCGGGCTACACCTTC
CASSLYGVGSGYTF
>TRBV27|14|.|.|TRBJ1-1
TGTGCCAGCAGTTTCGTCGGCACCAACACTGAAGCTTTCTTT
CASSFVGTNTEAFF
>TRBV14|15|.|TRBD1|TRBJ1-2
TGTGCCAGCAGCCAGGAATCAGGGGGCCAATATGGCTACACCTTC
CASSQESGGQYGYTF
>TRBV5-6|13|once|.|TRBJ1-1
TGTGCCAGCAGCTACGGACGGTCCTGGGAAGCTTTCTTT
CASSYGRSWEAFF
>TRBV7-9|11|.|.|TRBJ2-1
TGTGCCAGCAGGACATACAATGAGCAGTTCTTC
CASRTYNEQFF
>TRBV18|22|.|.|TRBJ2-1
TGTGCCAGCTCACCAACACGGGCGGGGGCTAGCGGTTCCAAGAGCTCCTACAATGAGCAGTTCTTC
CASSPTRAGASGSKSSYNEQFF
>TRBV2|15|.|.|TRBJ2-3
TGTGCCAGCACCCAGTTTAGCGGAAGCACAGATACGCAGTATTTT
CASTQFSGSTDTQYF
>TRBV6-5|12|.|.|TRBJ2-7
TGTGCCAGCAGCTCAAAGGAGTACGAGCAGTACTTC
CASSSKEYEQYF
>TRBV29-1|14|medium-sized|TRBD1|TRBJ1-1
TGCAGCGTCAGGGGGGGACAGCTGAACACTGAAGCTTTCTTT
CSVRGGQLNTEAFF
>TRBV4-1|14|.|.|TRBJ2-7
TGCGCCAGCAGCCAAGATTGGCAGGGGCGCGAGCAGTACTTC
CASSQDWQGREQYF
>TRBV7-9|11|medium-sized|.|TRBJ1-1
TGTGCCAGCAGCAAGGGGCTTGAAGCTTTCTTT
CASSKGLEAFF
>TRBV28|16|once|TRBD2|TRBJ2-3
TGTGCCAGCAGTTCCCCGACTAGCGGGAGAGGTGATACGCAGTATTTT
CASSSPTSGRGDTQYF
>TRBV11-3|18|.|.|TRBJ2-3
TGTGCCAGCAGCTCCGGGACCGGGAACCTCTTACACACAGATACGCAGTATTTT
CASSSGTGNLLHTDTQYF
>TRBV18|14|.|.|TRBJ1-1
TGTGCCAGCTCACCCCAGGCAGGGAACACTGAAGCTTTCTTT
CASSPQAGNTEAFF
>TRBV18|15|once|.|TRBJ1-1
TGTGCCAGCTCACCACCGGGCCGGCAAGGGAGTGAAGCTTTCTTT
CASSPPGRQGSEAFF
>TRBV7-9|15|few|.|TRBJ2-1
TGTGCCAGCAGCTTAGCACTAGGCCGCTACAATGAGCAGTTCTTC
CASSLALGRYNEQFF
>TRBV5-1|15|.|.|TRBJ2-1
TGCGCCAGCAGCCCACGACAAGGGGACTACAATGAGCAGTTCTTC
CASSPRQGDYNEQFF
>TRBV27|15|.|TRBD1|TRBJ1-2
TGTGCCAGCCGGACAGGGGCCAACTTTAACTATGGCTACACCTTC
CASRTGANFNYGYTF
>TRBV30|11|few|.|TRBJ1-1
TGTGCCTGGATGGTGAACACTGAAGCTTTCTTT
CAWMVNTEAFF
>TRBV25-1|15|.|TRBD1|TRBJ2-5
TGTGCCAGCAGTACCACAGGGGGAGTTAGAGAGACCCAGTACTTC
CASSTTGGVRETQYF
>TRBV6-4|14|.|TRBD1|TRBJ1-1
TGTGCCAGCAGAGACATTGACAGGGACACTGAAGCTTTCTTT
CASRDIDRDTEAFF
>TRBV6-4|16|.|.|TRBJ2-1
TGTGCCAGCAGTGACCTTAGCGGTAGCTCCTACAATGAGCAGTTCTTC
CASSDLSGSSYNEQFF
>TRBV4-1|17|.|.|TRBJ2-6
TGCGCCAGCAGCCAAGATCGACGGAACTCTGGGGCCAACGTCCTGACTTTC
CASSQDRRNSGANVLTF
>TRBV7-2|13|.|.|TRBJ2-3
TGTGCCAGCAGCTTAAGGGGTTCGGATACGCAGTATTTT
CASSLRGSDTQYF
>TRBV4-1|15|once|.|TRBJ2-3
TGCGCCAGCAGCCGCCCCGAGGCTACGGGCAACACGCAGTATTTT
CASSRPEATGNTQYF
>TRBV10-2|15|.|TRBD2|TRBJ2-3
TGCGCCAGCAGTCCAGGACTAGGAAGCACAGATACGCAGTATTTT
CASSPGLGSTDTQYF
>TRBV19|14|.|.|TRBJ2-7
TGTGCCAGTAGTCCCCGGACGTTCTCCTACGAGCAGTACTTC
CASSPRTFSYEQYF
>TRBV30|10|.|.|TRBJ1-1
TGTGCCTGGAGTCAAGGGACGGCTTTCTTT
CAWSQGTAFF
>TRBV10-1|15|.|.|TRBJ1-1
TGCGCCAGCAGTGATACCGCGGGGGCGCGCACTGAAGCTTTCTTT
CASSDTAGARTEAFF
>TRBV5-6|14|.|TRBD1|TRBJ1-2
TGTGCCAGCAGCCTGGGACAGTTGAACTATGGCTACACCTTC
CASSLGQLNYGYTF
>TRBV5-1|18|.|.|TRBJ2-1
TGCGCCAGCAGCTTGGTTGCAGCCGGGACGCTAACCTACAATGAGCAGTTCTTC
CASSLVAAGTLTYNEQFF
>TRBV9|11|.|TRBD1|TRBJ1-1
TGTGCCAGCAGTAGGGACAGGGAAGCTTTCTTT
CASSRDREAFF
>TRBV6-5|13|.|.|TRBJ2-7
TGTGCCAGCAGTTACGGGCACGTGAGCGAGCAGTACTTC
CASSYGHVSEQYF
>TRBV19|13|.|.|TRBJ2-5
TGTGCCAGCCGAGATTACAGGGAGGAAGAGCAGTACTTC
CASRDYREEEQYF
>TRBV5-8|20|once|TRBD2|TRBJ2-1
TGTGCCAGCAGCTCGCCGGGGGGACTAGCGGGAGGTCTCTCCTACAATGAGCAGTTCTTC
CASSSPGGLAGGLSYNEQFF